The 9 T cell receptor beta chains in this list originate from one sample, sequenced in a study of shared clonotypes between healthy human individuals. Method: immunoSEQ multiplex PCR; TCRdb's copy keeps in-frame clones and lacks some. Found here are some 1.5 million clones, roughly 96% of them singletons; the top ten hold roughly 1.1%. The sample consisted of naive CD4+ T cells sorted from blood. Subset noted: CD45RA+ positively selected. Every receptor here comes from a man between 25 and 39 years old in good health.

J is TRBJ2-2 and V is TRBV4-2; 9 bases map to TRBD2. Germline V gives CDR1 LGHNA, CDR2 YNFKEQ. The V and J ends lost 1 base and 3 bases, in that order; junction bases with no gene match: 0. The CDR3 has 15 residues. In DNA, the CDR3 is TGTGCCAGCAGCCAAGGACTAGCGGACACCGGGGAGCTGTTTTTT. It specifies CASSQGLADTGELFF.

The gene calls are TRBV5-1 and TRBJ2-3; no clear D gene. The germline V and J ends were trimmed by 1 base and 0 bases, with 12 bases remaining between them. Germline V gene data show CDR1 as SGHRS and CDR2 as YFSETQ. This CDR3 has 16 amino acids. The CDR3 nucleotides are TGCGCCAGCAGCTTGAAAGTAGCTGCTAGCACAGATACGCAGTATTTT. Translating gives CASSLKVAASTDTQYF. Complete variable domain (other parts from reference TRBV5-1 and TRBJ2-3): KAGVTQTPRYLIKTRGQQVTLSCSPISGHRSVSWYQQTPGQGLQFLFEYFSETQRNKGNFPGRFSGRQFSNSRSEMNVSTLELGDSALYLCASSLKVAASTDTQYFGPGTRLTVL.

The chain joins TRBV27 to TRBJ2-7, with TRBD2 as a possible D gene (6 bases). The CDR3 is made up of 15 amino acids. CDR1 is MNHEY, CDR2 SMNVEV, per germline (reference sequence). Trimming pared 5 bases from V and 5 bases from J, leaving 19 bases between. CDR3 in amino acids: CASSAYLWRANEQYF. The CDR3 nucleotides are TGTGCCAGCAGTGCATACCTGTGGAGGGCCAACGAGCAGTACTTC.

V is TRBV6-5 and J is TRBJ1-3, with D possibly matching TRBD1 (5 bases). The V end was cut by 4 bases, the J end by 0 bases, with 13 bases between. CDR1 and CDR2 (germline): MNHEY, SVGAGI. The CDR3 consists of 16 residues. The DNA of the CDR3 is TGTGCCAGCAGTTGGGGGACTCCCAGCTCTGGAAACACCATATATTTT. This sequence encodes CASSWGTPSSGNTIYF.

The chain combines TRBV7-8 with TRBJ2-3; TRBD2 matches at 10 bases. J lost 7 bases, V lost 5 bases, and 9 bases had no gene match. The CDR3 runs 15 residues. The germline CDR1 and CDR2 sequences are SGHVS and FQNEAQ. The CDR3 DNA reads as TGTGCCAGCAGCCGGACTAGCGGTGCTTTATATACGCAGTATTTT. Translating it yields CASSRTSGALYTQYF.

This clone was detected only once. J is TRBJ1-2 and V is TRBV5-1, with 12 bases that match TRBD1. Germline V lookup: CDR1 SGHRS, CDR2 YFSETQ. J lost 6 bases, V lost 4 bases, and 16 bases had no gene match. This CDR3 spans 18 amino acids. CDR3 sequence (DNA): TGCGCCAGCAGCGCGGGATTAGGGACAGGGGGCGTCCTAGATGGCTACACCTTC. Its protein is CASSAGLGTGGVLDGYTF.

This clone occurred once. The chain joins TRBV28 to TRBJ2-7; 8 nucleotides line up with TRBD2. The V gene's germline CDR1 is MDHEN and CDR2 SYDVKM. V shed 8 bases, J shed 6 bases, and the junction held 6 bases outside the gene matches. This CDR3 has 12 residues. The CDR3 reads CASSGGAFEQYF. As DNA, the CDR3 is TGTGCCAGCTCGGGGGGGGCATTCGAGCAGTACTTC.

The chain carries TRBV11-2 and TRBJ1-2; 7 bases are shared with TRBD1. Germline V CDR1 and CDR2: SGHAT, FQNNGV. With V trimmed by 0 bases and J by 3 bases, 7 bases remained unmatched. This CDR3 contains 16 residues. The CDR3 reads CASSLEGGGLDYGYTF. In nucleotides, the CDR3 is TGTGCCAGCAGCTTAGAAGGGGGCGGATTGGACTATGGCTACACCTTC.

The chain couples TRBV9 to TRBJ2-1, with D possibly matching TRBD1 (5 bases). This CDR3 is built from 15 residues. The V and J ends lost 4 bases and 4 bases respectively, with 15 bases between them. The germline CDR1 and CDR2 sequences are SGDLS and YYNGEE. CDR3 nucleotide sequence: TGTGCCAGCAGCCCTCAAGGGGTCGGATACAATGAGCAGTTCTTC. Protein: CASSPQGVGYNEQFF. Full variable domain (outside the CDR3, taken from reference TRBV9 and TRBJ2-1): DSGVTQTPKHLITATGQRVTLRCSPRSGDLSVYWYQQSLDQGLQFLIQYYNGEERAKGNILERFSAQQFPDLHSELNLSSLELGDSALYFCASSPQGVGYNEQFFGPGTRLTVL.